These T cell receptor beta chains were read from a single sample in a study of blood T cells in healthy people across ages. TCRdb re-derived calls from the 5' RACE reads in MiXCR, one entry per CDR3 protein. The repertoire has approximately 780,000 distinct CDR3 sequences, roughly 26% of them found once; the top ten carry 3%. The same data also contributed to another study, on T cells of mothers and their children.

Sequences were obtained from blood. These receptors were collected from a boy younger than 18 in good health. Both conserved end residues are part of each CDR3. Each record gives: V gene, CDR3 protein.

v_call: TRBV10-3
cdr3_aa: CAISDGDNYGYTF

v_call: TRBV20-1
cdr3_aa: CSASPGQYNTEAFF

v_call: TRBV28
cdr3_aa: CASKSAGSGTDTQYF

v_call: TRBV5-1
cdr3_aa: CASSFVGEGLETQYF

v_call: TRBV20-1
cdr3_aa: CSARRDTEAFF

v_call: TRBV2
cdr3_aa: CASSGNSLGTEAFF

v_call: TRBV4-1
cdr3_aa: CASSQALGGRSYNEQFF

v_call: TRBV7-3
cdr3_aa: CASSLQPGSRETQYF

v_call: TRBV6-2/TRBV6-3
cdr3_aa: CASSYGRGRNYGYTF

v_call: TRBV24-1
cdr3_aa: CATSDFAGTGHEKLFF

v_call: TRBV12-3/TRBV12-4
cdr3_aa: CASSFNPGEAFF

v_call: TRBV4-1
cdr3_aa: CASSPRGRVGANVLTF

v_call: TRBV11-3
cdr3_aa: CASSYDRGNGELFF

v_call: TRBV7-3
cdr3_aa: CASSLRRNNEQFF

v_call: TRBV5-5
cdr3_aa: CASSFSNEKLFF

v_call: TRBV5-1
cdr3_aa: CASRRTYSSSTDTQYF

v_call: TRBV29-1
cdr3_aa: CGVGRDNQPQHF

v_call: TRBV29-1
cdr3_aa: CSVAARLTYEQYF

v_call: TRBV6-5
cdr3_aa: CACSYSPGQGGEKLFF

v_call: TRBV27
cdr3_aa: CASSWTPSWEQSEAFF

v_call: TRBV7-2
cdr3_aa: CASSLGTSGGAGLDTQYF

v_call: TRBV20-1
cdr3_aa: CSVNAGEETQYF

v_call: TRBV20-1
cdr3_aa: CSARGPPYEQYF

v_call: TRBV29-1
cdr3_aa: CSVVGRVTEAFF

v_call: TRBV20-1
cdr3_aa: CSALRVTDTQYF

v_call: TRBV28
cdr3_aa: CASSSRQLVAKNIQYF

v_call: TRBV28
cdr3_aa: CASSPPRPSAKTKNIQYF

v_call: TRBV7-9
cdr3_aa: CASKTGGTDTQYF

v_call: TRBV18
cdr3_aa: CASSPPHGMGEKLFF

v_call: TRBV7-3
cdr3_aa: CASSLVPNRPHNEQFF

v_call: TRBV12-3/TRBV12-4
cdr3_aa: CASSPGTGTPNTEAFF

v_call: TRBV6-6
cdr3_aa: CASRHSAYEQYF

v_call: TRBV5-5
cdr3_aa: CAGSSPGVLYEQYF

v_call: TRBV6-5
cdr3_aa: CASSGPGQGGYTF

v_call: TRBV29-1
cdr3_aa: CSVRQDLNQPQHF

v_call: TRBV2
cdr3_aa: CASSDQGAGGYTF

v_call: TRBV2
cdr3_aa: CASSDSSWSTGELFF

v_call: TRBV6-1
cdr3_aa: CASSDGLAGITSYEQYF

v_call: TRBV6-2/TRBV6-3
cdr3_aa: CASSYRLTSPFF

v_call: TRBV6-5
cdr3_aa: CASSSGQAPNEKLFF

v_call: TRBV29-1
cdr3_aa: CSVHGITYNEQFF

v_call: TRBV21-1
cdr3_aa: CASSKKGGRTLGLEQYF

v_call: TRBV5-1
cdr3_aa: CASSQRDDEIRTGNTIYF

v_call: TRBV10-3
cdr3_aa: CAINSASGASYNEQFF

v_call: TRBV12-3/TRBV12-4
cdr3_aa: CASSLPGYAETQYF

v_call: TRBV5-5
cdr3_aa: CASSLWPGGEQYF

v_call: TRBV28
cdr3_aa: CASSLLGGGSSNEQYF

v_call: TRBV7-2
cdr3_aa: CASSLGLAGALEQFF

v_call: TRBV29-1
cdr3_aa: CSVRAGTYEQYF

v_call: TRBV12-5
cdr3_aa: CASGLGPGSVDYGYTF

v_call: TRBV5-1
cdr3_aa: CASSSGQGSGGYTF

v_call: TRBV12-3/TRBV12-4
cdr3_aa: CATGPSGGAAETQYF

v_call: TRBV12-3/TRBV12-4
cdr3_aa: CASRQTGDGEQFF

v_call: TRBV7-9
cdr3_aa: CASSLALWVFYGYTF

v_call: TRBV25-1
cdr3_aa: CASSRAHGGEQYF

v_call: TRBV20-1
cdr3_aa: CSARVSPRLGTDYGYTF

v_call: TRBV24-1
cdr3_aa: CATSDQPGQASGYTF

v_call: TRBV20-1
cdr3_aa: CSARGASGNTIYF

v_call: TRBV18
cdr3_aa: CASSPEKGLKVYNEQFF

v_call: TRBV11-2
cdr3_aa: CASGRVSANEKLFF